The 27 T cell receptor beta chains below were found in one sample sequenced in a study of blood T cell repertoires in COVID-19. Sequenced by immunoSEQ multiplex PCR; TCRdb stores in-frame clones only, minus some. Of 300,000 to 400,000 clones in the sample, 87% were seen once. Material for sequencing was peripheral blood. Receptors originate from a man aged 25-45 years with COVID-19, enrolled during active disease.

The genes are TRBV2 and TRBJ1-3; D remains ambiguous. This CDR3 has 17 amino acids. From germline, CDR1 is SNHLY and CDR2 FYNNEI. The V gene lost 5 bases and the J gene lost 0 bases, with 17 bases spanning the gap. The CDR3 sequence: CASSPFSRTPSGNTIYF. The CDR3 region has the DNA TGTGCCAGCAGTCCATTCTCGCGTACCCCCTCTGGAAACACCATATATTTT. Supplemented by reference TRBV2 and TRBJ1-3, the full variable domain reads EPEVTQTPSHQVTQMGQEVILRCVPISNHLYFYWYRQILGQKVEFLVSFYNNEISEKSEIFDDQFSVERPDGSNFTLKIRSTKLEDSAMYFCASSPFSRTPSGNTIYFGEGSWLTVV.

The rearrangement uses TRBV18 and TRBJ1-5; 9 bases are a match to TRBD1. Looked up from germline, CDR1 is KGHSH and CDR2 is LQKENI. V lost 4 bases to trimming and J lost 0 bases; unmatched junction nucleotides: 10. The CDR3 is made up of 18 amino acids. This CDR3 reads CASSLTGQGTYSNQPQHF. CDR3 sequence (DNA): TGTGCCAGCTCACTGACGGGACAGGGAACCTATAGCAATCAGCCCCAGCATTTT.

The chain joins TRBV13 to TRBJ2-5, with 8 bases matching TRBD1. CDR1 is PRHDT and CDR2 is FYEKMQ in the germline V gene (reference sequence). The length of the CDR3 is 14 residues. The V gene end was trimmed by 0 bases and the J gene end by 3 bases; junction bases not matched to a gene: 0. CDR3 protein: CASSLGTGEETQYF. Written as DNA, the CDR3 is TGTGCCAGCAGCTTAGGGACAGGGGAAGAGACCCAGTACTTC.

This chain links TRBV6-5 with TRBJ2-7, with TRBD1 as a possible D gene (6 bases). The CDR3 is made up of 13 amino acids. Deletions cut 8 bases from V and 1 base from J, with 12 bases between. From germline, CDR1 is MNHEY and CDR2 SVGAGI. Written as DNA, the CDR3 is TGTGCCAGCGTAAAAGACAGGTCCTACGAGCAGTACTTC. This codes for CASVKDRSYEQYF.

The chain employs TRBV2 and TRBJ2-7, with TRBD1 matching 9 bases. Germline loops: CDR1 SNHLY, CDR2 FYNNEI. This CDR3 contains 14 residues. V shed 5 bases, J shed 4 bases, and the junction held 6 bases outside the gene matches. The CDR3 DNA reads as TGTGCCAGCAGTCCCGGGACAGGGAGATACGAGCAGTACTTC. This gives the protein CASSPGTGRYEQYF.

In its sample, this clone was seen a few times. J is TRBJ2-7 and V is TRBV4-2; 11 bases match TRBD2. Germline V CDR1 and CDR2: LGHNA, YNFKEQ. J lost 7 bases, V lost 1 base, and 12 bases had no gene match. The CDR3 sequence is 17 residues long. The CDR3 loop reads CASSQVGVAGGPGEQYF. CDR3 DNA: TGTGCCAGCAGCCAAGTTGGGGTAGCGGGAGGGCCAGGGGAGCAGTACTTC.

The V gene is TRBV6-2 or TRBV6-3, the J gene TRBJ2-7; D gene ambiguous. With 6 bases removed from V and 1 base from J, the gap between germline ends came to 7 bases. The CDR3 is 12 amino acids. Germline lookup yields CDR1 MNHEY and CDR2 SVGEGT. CDR3 sequence (DNA): TGTGCCAGCAGCGGCTTTTCCTACGAGCAGTACTTC. Its translation: CASSGFSYEQYF.

The genes are TRBV2 and TRBJ2-7, with 9 nucleotides matching TRBD1. CDR3 length: 14 amino acids. V shed 6 bases and J 5 bases; nucleotides not matched to a gene: 8. The V gene's germline CDR1 is SNHLY and CDR2 FYNNEI. DNA of the CDR3: TGTGCCAGCAGCGCCGGACAGGGGTGGAACGAGCAGTACTTC. Amino acid sequence: CASSAGQGWNEQYF.

In the case of this clone: Other DNA variants within this sample encode the same CDR3. The chain is built from TRBV5-1 and TRBJ1-2; 7 bases line up with TRBD1. CDR1 SGHRS and CDR2 YFSETQ come from the germline V gene. The ends lost 4 bases at V and 4 bases at J; junction bases unmatched: 4. The CDR3 spans 13 residues. CDR3 region: CASSRDRIYGYTF. The CDR3 DNA reads TGCGCCAGCAGCCGGGACAGAATCTATGGCTACACCTTC.

CDR3 DNA: TGTGCCAGCAGCCACCTCGTTACAGGGTACGGCACAGATACGCAGTATTTT. Translated: CASSHLVTGYGTDTQYF. The chain couples TRBV3-1 (or the pseudogene TRBV3-2) to TRBJ2-3; TRBD1 is a possible D gene (6 bases). Trimming removed 3 bases at V and 1 base at J, with 17 bases between. Germline assignment: CDR1 LGHDT and CDR2 YNNKEL (reference sequence). The CDR3 runs 17 residues.

The chain is built from TRBV3-1 (or the pseudogene TRBV3-2) and TRBJ2-1; 7 positions match TRBD1. Trimming at V came to 1 base and at J to 4 bases, leaving 7 bases not matched to a gene. The CDR3 loop spans 16 amino acids. The germline gives CDR1 LGHDT, CDR2 YNNKEL (reference sequence). CDR3 amino acids: CASSQGPGQNYNEQFF. In nucleotides, the CDR3 is TGTGCCAGCAGCCAAGGGCCGGGACAGAATTACAATGAGCAGTTCTTC.

The chain recombines TRBV5-4 with TRBJ1-4; D is perhaps TRBD1 (6 bases). This CDR3 contains 15 residues. In germline, CDR1 is SGHNT, CDR2 YYREEE (reference sequence). Trimming removed 4 bases at V and 7 bases at J, with 17 bases between. The CDR3 nucleotides read TGTGCCAGCAGCGCTGCCGGGACCAGGGGTGAAAAACTGTTTTTT. Translation: CASSAAGTRGEKLFF.

This clone has only one observation. The chain recombines TRBV27 with TRBJ2-1; 12 positions match TRBD2. CDR1 is MNHEY and CDR2 is SMNVEV in the germline V gene (reference sequence). The CDR3 runs to 16 residues. The trim removed 8 bases at V and 7 bases at J, leaving 12 bases unmatched. DNA of the CDR3: TGTGCCAGCCGAAAATCCACGACTAGCGGGAGTAATGAGCAGTTCTTC. This encodes CASRKSTTSGSNEQFF.

This sequence joins TRBV12-3 or TRBV12-4 and TRBJ2-1, with a possible D match to TRBD1 (8 bases). This CDR3 region has 13 residues. The ends were cut back, 6 bases at V and 7 bases at J, with 13 bases in the middle. This CDR3 reads CASSEQGGNEQFF. CDR3 coding DNA: TGTGCCAGCAGCGAACAGGGGGGGAATGAGCAGTTCTTC.

The chain joins TRBV20-1 to TRBJ2-1; 9 nucleotides align to TRBD1. The CDR3 totals 15 residues. The germline V gene encodes CDR1 DFQATT and CDR2 SNEGSKA (reference sequence). The V gene end was trimmed by 3 bases and the J gene end by 5 bases; junction bases not matched to a gene: 8. CDR3 coding DNA: TGCAGTGCTAGTTATGGGACAGGGTACGACAATGAGCAGTTCTTC. Translated: CSASYGTGYDNEQFF.

The chain links TRBV3-1 (or the pseudogene TRBV3-2) to TRBJ2-1; 8 bases line up with TRBD1. This CDR3 is 16 amino acids long. J lost 8 bases, V lost 1 base, and 10 bases had no gene match. Germline loops: CDR1 LGHDT, CDR2 YNNKEL (reference sequence). The CDR3 region is CASSQVGGRGLDEQFF. In nucleotides, the CDR3 is TGTGCCAGCAGCCAAGTGGGTGGCAGGGGGCTCGATGAGCAGTTCTTC.

The chain employs TRBV19 and TRBJ1-3; D perhaps matches TRBD1 (6 bases). This CDR3 spans 15 amino acids. With 8 bases removed from V and 3 bases from J, the gap between germline ends came to 17 bases. CDR1 and CDR2 (germline): LNHDA, SQIVND (reference sequence). The CDR3 here is CASGGYGLNGNTIYF. The CDR3 DNA reads as TGTGCCAGTGGGGGCTACGGGCTAAATGGAAACACCATATATTTT.

The chain combines TRBV7-8 with TRBJ2-2; perhaps TRBD1 as D (6 bases). V dropped 3 bases and J dropped 2 bases, with 13 bases sitting between them. The CDR3 spans 16 residues. From germline, CDR1 is SGHVS and CDR2 FQNEAQ. Written as DNA, the CDR3 is TGTGCCAGCAGCTTCCGACAGGCCCGTAACACCGGGGAGCTGTTTTTT. It is translated as CASSFRQARNTGELFF.

The chain employs TRBV5-1 and TRBJ1-2, with a possible D match to TRBD1 (5 bases). Between the trimmed V and J ends, which lost 4 bases and 3 bases, there was a span of 13 bases. This CDR3 has 14 amino acids. Germline lookup yields CDR1 SGHRS and CDR2 YFSETQ. CDR3 bases: TGCGCCAGCAGCCCGACTGGGGGGTACTATGGCTACACCTTC. Protein: CASSPTGGYYGYTF.

The V gene is TRBV28, the J gene TRBJ2-5, with D possibly being TRBD2 (7 bases). V lost 10 bases and J 5 bases, leaving 32 bases between the germline ends. The germline gives CDR1 MDHEN, CDR2 SYDVKM. The CDR3 is made up of 18 amino acids. CDR3 sequence: CATQSSTLVRGRGETQYF. Written as DNA, the CDR3 is TGTGCCACCCAAAGTAGCACCCTAGTAAGGGGGAGGGGTGAGACCCAGTACTTC.

This chain joins TRBV6-5 and TRBJ2-7, with unresolved D. The germline gives CDR1 MNHEY, CDR2 SVGAGI. The V end lost 6 bases, the J end lost 4 bases, and 7 bases lay between the germline ends. The CDR3 is 11 amino acids. CDR3 in amino acids: CASSQNYEQYF. CDR3 bases: TGTGCCAGCAGCCAAAATTACGAGCAGTACTTC.

The rearrangement uses TRBV30 and TRBJ2-7, with D possibly matching TRBD1 (6 bases). The CDR3 consists of 14 residues. Per germline, CDR1 GTSNPN and CDR2 SVGIG (reference sequence). Trimming took off 6 bases at V and 6 bases at J, with 21 bases between the two ends. CDR3 DNA sequence: TGTGCCTGCTCGGCAGGGGTATACGGTTCCGAGCAGTACTTC. Its protein is CACSAGVYGSEQYF.

The chain couples TRBV9 to TRBJ2-5, with TRBD1 as a possible D gene (6 bases). The V gene lost 4 bases and the J gene lost 4 bases, with 20 bases spanning the gap. Germline V gene data show CDR1 as SGDLS and CDR2 as YYNGEE. The CDR3 totals 16 residues. This CDR3 reads CASSPFQGSGGETQYF. In DNA form, the CDR3 reads TGTGCCAGCAGCCCCTTCCAGGGGAGTGGAGGAGAGACCCAGTACTTC.

The chain links TRBV6-4 to TRBJ1-6; 10 bases match TRBD1. CDR3 size: 15 residues. The V gene's germline CDR1 is MRHNA and CDR2 SNTAGT. V dropped 6 bases and J dropped 5; count of bases not matched to a gene: 4. The CDR3 sequence is CASRGGTGDNSPLHF. Written as DNA, the CDR3 is TGTGCCAGCAGAGGCGGGACAGGGGATAATTCACCCCTCCACTTT.

This CDR3 reads CASSVDPGHSYEQYF. The CDR3 nucleotides are TGTGCCAGCAGCGTAGATCCGGGACACTCCTACGAGCAGTACTTC. This chain joins TRBV9 and TRBJ2-7; possibly TRBD1 for D (6 bases). V gave up 0 bases and J gave up 0 bases, with 10 bases separating them. CDR3 length: 15 amino acids. In germline, CDR1 is SGDLS, CDR2 YYNGEE.

This sequence joins TRBV7-9 and TRBJ1-5; no reliable D call. Germline V CDR1 and CDR2: SEHNR, FQNEAQ (reference sequence). Trimming left V 5 bases short and J 5 bases short, with 7 bases between. This CDR3 is 12 amino acids long. CDR3 region: CASSKQDQPQHF. DNA of the CDR3: TGTGCCAGCAGCAAGCAGGATCAGCCCCAGCATTTT.

The V gene is TRBV6-4, the J gene TRBJ1-1; no clear D. Trimming cost V 4 bases and J 0 bases, with 6 bases left between them. CDR1 is MRHNA and CDR2 is SNTAGT in the germline V gene. This CDR3 contains 13 residues. CDR3 DNA: TGTGCCAGCAGTGTAGAATTGAACACTGAAGCTTTCTTT. Translating it yields CASSVELNTEAFF.